The table lists the clone carrying this T cell receptor beta chain with a few counts. These data originate in a study of beta chain features in type 1 diabetes. The CDR3 is 14 residues long. Germline values: CDR1 SGHAT, CDR2 FQDESV (reference sequence). V lost 5 bases and J lost 1, with 11 bases in between. Sequencing targeted expressed TCRB transcripts, as all isolated RNA had been reverse transcribed. TCRdb's copy holds only in-frame clones and misses some; the assay was immunoSEQ multiplex PCR. The sample lists 900,000 or so clones; roughly a sixth were seen once. The specimen was naive CD4+ T cells from blood. The V call is TRBV11-1, the J call TRBJ1-1; D call uncertain. This receptor was obtained from a woman younger than 35 in good health. The CDR3 DNA follows: TGTGCCAGCAGCGGAAGGGTTTCGAACACTGAAGCTTTCTTT. Amino acid sequence: CASSGRVSNTEAFF. The full variable domain, in which reference TRBV11-1 and TRBJ1-1 provide the parts outside the CDR3, is EAEVAQSPRYKITEKSQAVAFWCDPISGHATLYWYRQILGQGPELLVQFQDESVVDDSQLPKDRFSAERLKGVDSTLKIQPAELGDSAMYLCASSGRVSNTEAFFGQGTRLTVV.